This TCR beta chain appears in the sequencing data of a study of cytomegalovirus exposure and HLA in healthy donors. General study findings and limits: The TCR clusters that emerged in the first cohort tended, a later analysis found, to co-occur in the 120 validation repertoires. Cytomegalovirus-associated status was assigned to approximately 160 TCR beta chains. Most TCR sequences were uncommon, yet certain public TCRs appeared in many donors. Reported results showed that the classifier diagnosed cytomegalovirus status with high specificity and sensitivity.

Clones were read by immunoSEQ multiplex PCR, and TCRdb kept only the in-frame ones, dropping some. The sample contains 150,000 to 200,000 clones, around 86% of which appear only once. A note on this clone: Its cognate antigen is unknown.

The CDR3 loop spans 14 amino acids. Trimming took 4 bases from V and 1 from J, leaving 7 bases between them. Germline assignment: CDR1 MNHEY and CDR2 SMNVEV (reference sequence). This chain links TRBV27 with TRBJ2-2, with unresolved D. The sample comprised PBMCs. This receptor was taken from a man under 40 in good health and CMV-seropositive. CDR3 in amino acids: CASSSDLNTGELFF. The CDR3, as DNA: TGTGCCAGCAGTTCCGACTTGAACACCGGGGAGCTGTTTTTT.